Each of the 32 T cell receptor beta chains below was sequenced from the same sample in a study of T cell responses to AZD1222 COVID-19 vaccine. Libraries were prepared by immunoSEQ multiplex PCR; TCRdb keeps only in-frame clonotypes and omits some of them. This sample has about 77,000 clones; 92% occur once, and the top ten carry roughly 4.8%. This sample comprised peripheral blood, obtained 28 days after the second AZD1222 dose. The source is an adult who received the AZD1222 COVID-19 vaccine.

The V gene is TRBV12-5, the J gene TRBJ1-6, with D hard to call. Trimming removed 5 bases at V and 9 bases at J, with 11 bases between. The length of the CDR3 is 13 residues. Germline CDR1 reads LGHNT; CDR2 reads FRNRAP. CDR3 amino acids: CASGGVVGSPLHF. CDR3 DNA: TGTGCTAGTGGTGGGGTAGTGGGTTCACCCCTCCACTTT. The full variable domain, in which reference TRBV12-5 and TRBJ1-6 provide the parts outside the CDR3, is DARVTQTPRHKVTEMGQEVTMRCQPILGHNTVFWYRQTMMQGLELLAYFRNRAPLDDSGMPKDRFSAEMPDATLATLKIQPSEPRDSAVYFCASGGVVGSPLHFGNGTRLTVT.

This chain joins TRBV6-2 or TRBV6-3 and TRBJ2-1; D call uncertain. Germline CDR1 is MNHEY and CDR2 is SVGEGT. The CDR3 runs to 16 residues. With 4 bases removed from V and 0 bases from J, the gap between germline ends came to 13 bases. The CDR3 protein is CASSSSQASSYNEQFF. The CDR3 DNA follows: TGTGCCAGCAGTTCGTCCCAAGCGAGCTCCTACAATGAGCAGTTCTTC.

The chain has TRBV5-5 and TRBJ1-1; D uncertain. The CDR3 contains 13 residues. The V end lost 4 bases, the J end lost 1 base, and 8 bases lay between the germline ends. CDR1 is SGHKS and CDR2 is YYEKEE in the germline V gene (reference sequence). CDR3 in DNA: TGTGCCAGCAGCCCCTCCGGGAACACTGAAGCTTTCTTT. Translated, it gives CASSPSGNTEAFF.

V is TRBV4-2 and J is TRBJ1-5; no reliable D call. This CDR3 contains 14 residues. Trimming shortened V by 4 bases and J by 0 bases, and 7 bases separated the two germline ends. Germline V lookup: CDR1 LGHNA, CDR2 YNFKEQ. The CDR3 is CASSLGISNQPQHF. The DNA for the CDR3 is TGTGCCAGCAGCCTCGGGATTAGCAATCAGCCCCAGCATTTT.

The chain employs TRBV5-1 and TRBJ2-2, with D tentatively TRBD2 (6 bases). Germline-derived CDR1 and CDR2 are SGHRS and YFSETQ. The ends were cut back, 6 bases at V and 6 bases at J, with 27 bases in the middle. CDR3 length: 18 amino acids. The CDR3 is CASNRRGGPAQWAGELFF. In DNA, the CDR3 is TGCGCCAGCAATAGGCGGGGTGGACCAGCGCAATGGGCCGGGGAGCTGTTTTTT.

A single count supports this clone. The chain employs TRBV5-1 and TRBJ1-2; no clear D. Per germline, CDR1 SGHRS and CDR2 YFSETQ. V was shortened by 5 bases and J by 7 bases, with 21 bases between the two germline ends. The CDR3 has 15 residues. The CDR3 is CASRNYDRVWGGYTF. CDR3 DNA sequence: TGCGCCAGCAGGAACTACGATCGCGTTTGGGGTGGCTACACCTTC.

V gene TRBV27 combines with J gene TRBJ1-1; TRBD1 is a possible D gene (6 bases). The germline V gene encodes CDR1 MNHEY and CDR2 SMNVEV (reference sequence). CDR3 length: 11 amino acids. With 8 bases removed from V and 3 bases from J, the gap between germline ends came to 7 bases. The CDR3 bases are TGTGCCAGCGGACAGTACACTGAAGCTTTCTTT. Translated: CASGQYTEAFF.

The V call is TRBV24-1, the J call TRBJ1-1; the D gene is possibly TRBD1 (5 bases). Germline CDR1 reads KGHDR; CDR2 reads SFDVKD. Trimming removed 4 bases from V and 6 bases from J, with 11 bases in between. The CDR3 is 13 residues long. CDR3 nucleotides: TGTGCCACCAGTGACCCAGGGTTACCTGAAGCTTTCTTT. It encodes CATSDPGLPEAFF.

The J gene is TRBJ1-4, the V gene TRBV5-1, with 9 positions matching TRBD1. Trimming took 5 bases from V and 7 from J; bases not matched to a gene: 15. The CDR3 consists of 17 residues. The germline CDR1 and CDR2 sequences are SGHRS and YFSETQ. The CDR3: CASSPGTGRLRGEKLFF. Here the CDR3 DNA reads TGCGCCAGCAGTCCCGGGACAGGGCGCCTCCGGGGTGAAAAACTGTTTTTT.

This clone was seen a handful of times. The V call is TRBV20-1, the J call TRBJ2-3; D is possibly TRBD1 (5 bases). This CDR3 region has 13 residues. V lost 3 bases and J lost 2, with 9 bases in between. Germline values: CDR1 DFQATT, CDR2 SNEGSKA (reference sequence). In nucleotides, the CDR3 is TGCAGTGCTAGTCAGGGTTCCACAGATACGCAGTATTTT. It specifies CSASQGSTDTQYF.

The chain employs TRBV7-9 and TRBJ2-4; D remains ambiguous. The V end lost 3 bases, the J end lost 5 bases, and 8 bases lay between the germline ends. Germline V gives CDR1 SEHNR, CDR2 FQNEAQ (reference sequence). The CDR3 covers 13 residues. The CDR3 is CASSLSIENIQYF. In DNA, the CDR3 is TGTGCCAGCAGCTTGAGTATAGAAAACATTCAGTACTTC.

This chain connects TRBV18 to TRBJ2-5; 8 positions match TRBD1. J gave up 2 bases and V 4 bases, and 3 bases lay outside the gene matches. CDR3 length equals 14 residues. Germline V gene lookup returns CDR1 KGHSH and CDR2 LQKENI. The CDR3 sequence: CASSLNRGQETQYF. CDR3 nucleotide sequence: TGTGCCAGCTCACTAAACAGGGGGCAAGAGACCCAGTACTTC.

This clone was seen a few times. The chain employs TRBV5-6 and TRBJ2-7; no firm D call. Trimming took 4 bases from V and 4 from J, leaving 15 bases between them. The CDR3 spans 14 residues. Per the germline V gene, CDR1 is SGHDT and CDR2 is YYEEEE. The CDR3 sequence: CASSPGSPVYEQYF. The CDR3, as DNA: TGTGCCAGCAGCCCCGGCTCCCCCGTGTACGAGCAGTACTTC.

The sample holds one count of this clone. This chain joins TRBV6-5 and TRBJ1-1; D may be TRBD1 (6 bases). Germline CDR1 is MNHEY and CDR2 is SVGAGI. V was clipped by 6 bases and J by 10 bases, with 15 bases between them. The CDR3 contains 12 residues. The CDR3 DNA sequence: TGTGCCAGCAGCCCCAGGGGAGGTAGAGCTTTCTTT. Protein sequence: CASSPRGGRAFF.

The chain is built from TRBV7-2 and TRBJ2-2; possibly TRBD2 for D (6 bases). The CDR3 length is 14 residues. The germline CDR1 and CDR2 sequences are SGHTA and FQGNSA. V dropped 5 bases and J dropped 6 bases, with 13 bases sitting between them. CDR3 residues: CASSLGLRPGELFF. The CDR3 DNA reads TGTGCCAGCAGCCTTGGACTACGCCCCGGGGAGCTGTTTTTT.

V usage is TRBV29-1 and J usage is TRBJ1-5; D is perhaps TRBD1 (5 bases). This CDR3 has 13 residues. V lost 6 bases, J lost 0 bases, and 9 bases lay in between. CDR1 is SQVTM, CDR2 ANQGSEA, per germline. The CDR3 sequence is CSVATDSNQPQHF. Written as DNA, the CDR3 is TGCAGCGTCGCGACAGATAGCAATCAGCCCCAGCATTTT.

The chain combines TRBV27 with TRBJ1-6, with no clear D. Germline values: CDR1 MNHEY, CDR2 SMNVEV (reference sequence). Trimming took 6 bases from V and 0 from J, leaving 9 bases between them. This CDR3 has 15 amino acids. For the CDR3, the DNA is TGTGCCAGCAGCCGCCAGAGCTCCTATAATTCACCCCTCCACTTT. Translation: CASSRQSSYNSPLHF.

This rearrangement joins TRBV5-1 to TRBJ1-6; a weak D match, TRBD1 (6 bases). The CDR3 has 13 amino acids. Germline V lookup: CDR1 SGHRS, CDR2 YFSETQ. Trimming pared 6 bases from V and 9 bases from J, leaving 13 bases between. Written as DNA, the CDR3 is TGCGCCAGCAAACAGGGAGGAGGTTCACCCCTCCACTTT. It translates to CASKQGGGSPLHF.

This chain joins TRBV24-1 and TRBJ1-1; 7 bases align to TRBD1. Germline V gene sequence: CDR1 KGHDR, CDR2 SFDVKD. The CDR3 length is 14 residues. The J segment lost 3 bases and the V segment lost 9 bases, leaving 9 bases of the junction unmatched. Written as DNA, the CDR3 is TGTGCCACCTCTAAAGACAGGGATGACACTGAAGCTTTCTTT. Residues: CATSKDRDDTEAFF.

This chain uses TRBV30 with TRBJ1-3; D unresolved. The CDR3 runs to 15 residues. Trimming took off 0 bases at V and 0 bases at J, with 9 bases between the two ends. Germline-derived CDR1 and CDR2 are GTSNPN and SVGIG (reference sequence). The CDR3: CAWSVQIFSGNTIYF. The CDR3 nucleotides read TGTGCCTGGAGTGTACAAATCTTCTCTGGAAACACCATATATTTT.

The V gene is TRBV29-1, the J gene TRBJ1-1; D may be TRBD1 (6 bases). Trimming shortened V by 6 bases and J by 5 bases, and 13 bases separated the two germline ends. The germline gives CDR1 SQVTM, CDR2 ANQGSEA. CDR3 length: 12 residues. The CDR3 spells CSVRAGETEAFF. In DNA form, the CDR3 reads TGCAGCGTCAGAGCAGGGGAAACTGAAGCTTTCTTT.

The chain is built from TRBV18 and TRBJ2-3, with a weak D call TRBD1 (6 bases). This CDR3 comprises 15 residues. Germline-derived CDR1 and CDR2 are KGHSH and LQKENI. V was clipped by 2 bases and J by 2 bases, with 11 bases between them. The CDR3 is CASSPRDISTDTQYF. CDR3 nucleotide sequence: TGTGCCAGCTCACCAAGGGACATATCCACAGATACGCAGTATTTT.

DNA of the CDR3: TGCGCCAGCAGCGCCTCCGGGACAGGGATATACAATGAGCAGTTCTTC. This encodes CASSASGTGIYNEQFF. V gene TRBV5-1 combines with J gene TRBJ2-1; 9 bases map to TRBD1. The trim removed 4 bases at V and 4 bases at J, leaving 9 bases unmatched. This CDR3 is built from 16 residues. CDR1 and CDR2 from the germline V gene are SGHRS and YFSETQ.

The gene calls are TRBV28 and TRBJ2-1; D perhaps matches TRBD2 (5 bases). Germline V lookup: CDR1 MDHEN, CDR2 SYDVKM. This CDR3 has 16 amino acids. Trimming removed 7 bases from V and 4 bases from J, with 20 bases in between. The CDR3 region has the DNA TGTGCCAGCATGGAGCTAGCCCGAGGATGGTACAATGAGCAGTTCTTC. Amino acid sequence: CASMELARGWYNEQFF.

The chain recombines TRBV3-1 (or the pseudogene TRBV3-2) with TRBJ2-7; D remains ambiguous. Trimming stripped 4 bases from V and 5 bases from J, with 18 bases between. The CDR3 covers 15 residues. Germline CDR1 LGHDT, CDR2 YNNKEL (reference sequence). This chain's CDR3 is CASSPLARASNEQYF. The DNA of the CDR3 is TGTGCCAGCAGCCCCCTTGCCCGAGCTTCCAACGAGCAGTACTTC.

The rearrangement joins TRBV9 to TRBJ2-1; 9 positions match TRBD1. The V gene end was trimmed by 4 bases and the J gene end by 4 bases; junction bases not matched to a gene: 3. The CDR3 is 14 amino acids. Germline V CDR1 and CDR2: SGDLS, YYNGEE. Here the CDR3 DNA reads TGTGCCAGCAGCAGGGGACAGGGATACAATGAGCAGTTCTTC. Translating it yields CASSRGQGYNEQFF.

The genes are TRBV7-8 and TRBJ2-2; D ambiguous. Trimming removed 0 bases at V and 3 bases at J, with 8 bases between. The germline V gene has CDR1 SGHVS and CDR2 FQNEAQ. The CDR3 has 15 amino acids. In nucleotides, the CDR3 is TGTGCCAGCAGCTTAGCTACTACCCACACCGGGGAGCTGTTTTTT. Protein sequence: CASSLATTHTGELFF. The variable domain in full, completed from reference TRBV7-8 and TRBJ2-2, reads GAGVSQSPRYKVAKRGQDVALRCDPISGHVSLFWYQQALGQGPEFLTYFQNEAQLDKSGLPSDRFFAERPEGSVSTLKIQRTQQEDSAVYLCASSLATTHTGELFFGEGSRLTVL.

The J gene is TRBJ2-5, the V gene TRBV12-5; D may be TRBD1 (5 bases). The germline V gene has CDR1 LGHNT and CDR2 FRNRAP. With 2 bases removed from V and 5 bases from J, the gap between germline ends came to 9 bases. The CDR3 runs to 13 residues. The CDR3 protein is CASGLSPGETQYF. The CDR3 bases are TGTGCTAGTGGTTTGTCCCCAGGGGAGACCCAGTACTTC.

A remark on this clone: Additional DNA sequences in this sample encode the identical CDR3. The chain is built from TRBV27 and TRBJ1-6; D gene uncertain. CDR3 size: 12 residues. From germline, CDR1 is MNHEY and CDR2 SMNVEV (reference sequence). With 5 bases removed from V and 7 bases from J, the gap between germline ends came to 6 bases. The chain's CDR3 is CASSPINSPLHF. The CDR3 nucleotides are TGTGCCAGCAGTCCTATCAATTCACCCCTCCACTTT.

The chain is built from TRBV7-6 and TRBJ1-6; 7 bases map to TRBD1. Germline-derived CDR1 and CDR2 are SGHVS and FNYEAQ. The CDR3 is 15 amino acids. J lost 9 bases, V lost 3 bases, and 8 bases had no gene match. The CDR3 DNA reads as TGTGCCAGCAGCTTGGGGGCACAGGGGATTTCACCCCTCCACTTT. It codes for CASSLGAQGISPLHF.

The chain couples TRBV19 to TRBJ2-5; D unresolved. The CDR3 is 13 residues long. Germline loops: CDR1 LNHDA, CDR2 SQIVND (reference sequence). Trimming removed 7 bases at V and 3 bases at J, with 12 bases between. This chain's CDR3 is CASNRQLEETQYF. The CDR3 DNA is TGTGCCAGTAATAGGCAGCTTGAAGAGACCCAGTACTTC.

The chain couples TRBV6-2 or TRBV6-3 to TRBJ1-2; D gene ambiguous. The CDR3 spans 15 residues. The ends were cut back, 0 bases at V and 5 bases at J, with 13 bases in the middle. From germline, CDR1 is MNHEY and CDR2 SVGEGT. CDR3 in amino acids: CASSYSPAPRYGYTF. CDR3 DNA sequence: TGTGCCAGCAGTTACTCCCCAGCTCCTAGGTATGGCTACACCTTC.